This TCR beta chain was recovered during a study of blood T cell repertoires in COVID-19. About the research overall: T cells, B-cell-depleted T cells, or PBMCs supplied cDNA or gDNA.

Only in-frame clones appear in the TCRdb table, and some are missing; sequencing was by immunoSEQ multiplex PCR. The sample lists 180,000 or so clones; almost 85% were seen once. The V gene lost 0 bases and the J gene lost 3 bases, with 5 bases spanning the gap. CDR1 and CDR2 from the germline V gene are LNHNV and YYDKDF (reference sequence). CDR3 length: 13 amino acids. The source is a man aged 45-65 years who had recovered from COVID-19. Specimen: PBMCs or T cells enriched from blood (not recorded which). The genes are TRBV15 and TRBJ1-1, with D unresolved. The CDR3 reads CATSRDPDTEAFF. In DNA, the CDR3 is TGTGCCACCAGCAGAGATCCTGACACTGAAGCTTTCTTT.